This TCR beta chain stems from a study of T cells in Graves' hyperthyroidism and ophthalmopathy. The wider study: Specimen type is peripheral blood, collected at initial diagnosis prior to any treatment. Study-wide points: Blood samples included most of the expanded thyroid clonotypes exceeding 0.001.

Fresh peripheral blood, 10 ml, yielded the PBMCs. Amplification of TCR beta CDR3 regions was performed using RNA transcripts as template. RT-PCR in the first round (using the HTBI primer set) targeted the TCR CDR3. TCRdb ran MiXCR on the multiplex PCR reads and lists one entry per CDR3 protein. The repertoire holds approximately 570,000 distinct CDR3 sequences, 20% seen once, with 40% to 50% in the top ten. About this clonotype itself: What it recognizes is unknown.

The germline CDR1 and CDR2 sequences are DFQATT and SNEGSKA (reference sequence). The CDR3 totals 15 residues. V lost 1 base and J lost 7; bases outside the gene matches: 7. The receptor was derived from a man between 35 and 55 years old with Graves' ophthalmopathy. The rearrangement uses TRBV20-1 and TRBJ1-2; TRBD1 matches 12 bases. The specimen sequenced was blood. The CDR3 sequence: CSARVPGQGAGGYTF. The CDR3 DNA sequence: TGCAGTGCTAGAGTTCCGGGACAGGGGGCGGGTGGCTACACCTTC.